This TCR beta chain was observed in a study of circulating CD8 cells and anti-PD-1 response in melanoma. Study-level results: Patients included both untreated and previously treated individuals. Expanded sorted subsets were checked for tumor reactivity using peptides.

By sample share, this clonotype is medium-sized. Its antigen remains unidentified. Live CD3+CD8+TCRalphabeta+ cells were sorted into four subsets by PD-1 and/or TIGIT. Per the germline V gene, CDR1 is DFQATT and CDR2 is SNEGSKA (reference sequence). The CDR3 loop spans 13 amino acids. Trimming left V 3 bases short and J 3 bases short, with 11 bases between. Using 15 ng of total RNA, TCR libraries were made with the QIAseq Immune Repertoire TCR panel. TCRdb re-called the reads through MiXCR, storing one row per CDR3 protein. Of about 1,100 distinct CDR3 sequences listed, around 8.9% are singletons. The V gene is TRBV20-1, the J gene TRBJ1-1; D call uncertain. Sequences were derived from CD8+ T cells from PBMCs, sampled at baseline or after one month of anti-PD-1 therapy (not recorded which). The receptor was isolated from a human donor with melanoma. CDR3 coding DNA: TGCAGTGCTAGCCTCCAGGCGGACACTGAAGCTTTCTTT. This translates into CSASLQADTEAFF.